The sequence of this T cell receptor beta chain was determined in a study of beta chain features in type 1 diabetes. As concerns this clone: Antigen: not known.

The germline V gene encodes CDR1 MGHDK and CDR2 SYGVNS. The CDR3 consists of 16 residues. V shed 3 bases and J 0 bases; nucleotides not matched to a gene: 4. Study-wide findings and caveats: PCR might pick shorter templates more often, in the same way for patients and controls. Here, the possible influence of HLA type (on TCRB rearrangement) remained unresolved. Patients' naive, central memory and Treg TCRB repertoires seemed closer to one another than those of healthy donors.

What was sequenced were expressed TCRB transcripts, since all of the isolated RNA had been reverse transcribed. Profiled with immunoSEQ multiplex PCR; TCRdb holds only in-frame clones, not every one. Of about half a million clones detected, over 25% appear once; the ten largest clones hold 0.05% to 0.065%. The sequencing input was naive CD4+ T cells from blood. The TCR originated in a man between 18 and 35 years old in good health. The chain is built from TRBV25-1 and TRBJ2-2; 7 nucleotides line up with TRBD1. Here the CDR3 reads CASSDRGQSNTGELFF. The CDR3 region has the DNA TGTGCCAGCAGTGATCGGGGACAGTCGAACACCGGGGAGCTGTTTTTT.